This T cell receptor (beta chain) was captured by sequencing in a study of prognosis after radiotherapy for stage I lung cancer. Study information: No patient received concurrent therapy with stereotactic body radiotherapy.

Free of prior chemotherapy, radiotherapy and other malignancies, all of the patients were also node-negative on CT and PET/CT. The CDR3 consists of 15 residues. Germline CDR1 MNHEY, CDR2 SVGEGT. With 5 bases removed from V and 10 bases from J, the gap between germline ends came to 21 bases. This clonotype appeared once. Researchers used two-round multiplex PCR to amplify TCR beta CDR3 starting from genomic DNA. Amplification during the initial PCR round employed primers specific to each TRBV and TRBJ gene. TCRdb used MiXCR to reprocess the multiplex PCR reads, holding one entry per CDR3 protein. The table records roughly 30,000 distinct CDR3 sequences, around 43% of them present only once.

The receptor was derived from a donor aged 50 or older with non-small cell lung cancer. Specimen: PBMCs, collected before or after stereotactic body radiation therapy (not recorded which). This chain uses TRBV6-2 or TRBV6-3 with TRBJ2-1; a weak D match, TRBD1 (6 bases). DNA of the CDR3: TGTGCCAGCAGTGCACAGGGCGTTGGAAATATAGAGCAGTTCTTC. Protein: CASSAQGVGNIEQFF.